The text below deals with one TCR beta chain. Its cognate antigen is unknown. The data are from a study of cytomegalovirus exposure and HLA in healthy donors. Study conclusions and caveats: A list of approximately 160 TCR beta chains associated with cytomegalovirus was given. Analyzed later, most CMV-associated TCR beta chains appeared HLA-restricted. Researchers reportedly found TCR beta sequences accurately predicted most subjects' HLA-A and HLA-B alleles. Indistinguishability led to the exclusion of some V segments, TRBV6-2 and TRBV6-3 included.

Amplification used 60 Vbeta primers and 13 Jbeta primers. Data came from immunoSEQ multiplex PCR; TCRdb stores just in-frame clones and leaves some out. The table shows around 150,000 clones, with approximately 80% occurring only once. The CDR3 has 16 residues. V shed 1 base and J 3 bases; nucleotides not matched to a gene: 5. The germline CDR1 and CDR2 sequences are SEHNR and FQNEAQ (reference sequence). The sequencing input was PBMCs. The V and J genes are TRBV7-9 and TRBJ1-4, with 7 bases matching TRBD1. The sequence came from a man aged 40-50 years in good health and CMV-seronegative. The CDR3 loop is CASSLVIDRANEKLFF. DNA of the CDR3: TGTGCCAGCAGCTTAGTAATCGACAGGGCTAATGAAAAACTGTTTTTT.